The 6 T cell receptor beta chains below come from one sample, sequenced in a study of control samples from healthy donors and cancer patients. Measured with immunoSEQ multiplex PCR; TCRdb has only the in-frame clones, and not every one. Among approximately 170,000 clones listed, approximately 90% were seen once. The source material was blood. Source of these receptors: a woman aged 25-40 years in good health.

The V and J genes are TRBV24-1 and TRBJ1-1, with TRBD1 identical over 8 bases. The CDR3 extends over 13 amino acids. V dropped 10 bases and J dropped 0; count of bases not matched to a gene: 3. Germline CDR1 reads KGHDR; CDR2 reads SFDVKD. Written as DNA, the CDR3 is TGTGCCACTCGGACAGGGCTGAACACTGAAGCTTTCTTT. This codes for CATRTGLNTEAFF.

V is TRBV28 and J is TRBJ1-5, with a weak D call TRBD1 (6 bases). The V end was cut by 6 bases, the J end by 0 bases, with 6 bases between. Germline assignment: CDR1 MDHEN and CDR2 SYDVKM. CDR3 size: 13 residues. CDR3 sequence: CASRQGSNQPQHF. In nucleotides, the CDR3 is TGTGCCAGCAGACAGGGTAGCAATCAGCCCCAGCATTTT.

The chain employs TRBV28 and TRBJ2-2; possibly TRBD1 for D (5 bases). This CDR3 region has 15 residues. Trimming took 4 bases from V and 0 from J, leaving 9 bases between them. Germline values: CDR1 MDHEN, CDR2 SYDVKM. CDR3 protein: CASSSGQANTGELFF. CDR3 DNA sequence: TGTGCCAGCAGTTCCGGACAAGCGAACACCGGGGAGCTGTTTTTT. Looking up the rest from reference TRBV28 and TRBJ2-2 gives the full variable domain: DVKVTQSSRYLVKRTGEKVFLECVQDMDHENMFWYRQDPGLGLRLIYFSYDVKMKEKGDIPEGYSVSREKKERFSLILESASTNQTSMYLCASSSGQANTGELFFGEGSRLTVL.

The J gene is TRBJ2-5, the V gene TRBV7-9, with 9 bases identical to TRBD2. CDR3 size: 14 residues. The V gene end was trimmed by 5 bases and the J gene end by 3 bases; junction bases not matched to a gene: 4. Germline values: CDR1 SEHNR, CDR2 FQNEAQ (reference sequence). The chain's CDR3 is CASSRGGGEETQYF. The CDR3 DNA follows: TGTGCCAGCAGCCGCGGCGGGGGGGAAGAGACCCAGTACTTC.

V usage is TRBV6-6 and J usage is TRBJ2-7; TRBD2 agrees at 10 bases. Germline trimming cut 2 bases from V and 7 bases from J; bases unmatched to any gene: 8. The CDR3 is 15 residues long. Germline CDR1 MNHNY, CDR2 SVGAGI (reference sequence). CDR3 in DNA: TGTGCCAGCAGTTACACCGTAAGCGGGAGGGATGAGCAGTACTTC. Its translation: CASSYTVSGRDEQYF.

The CDR3 here is CASRLTRIHEQYF. CDR3 DNA: TGCGCCAGCAGACTGACTAGAATCCACGAGCAGTACTTC. The chain couples TRBV5-1 to TRBJ2-7, with D perhaps matching TRBD2 (6 bases). The germline V gene has CDR1 SGHRS and CDR2 YFSETQ. CDR3 length: 13 amino acids. Trimming took off 5 bases at V and 5 bases at J, with 14 bases between the two ends.